This TCR beta chain was sequenced during a study of cytomegalovirus exposure and HLA in healthy donors. As for the study in general: Genotyping showed 81% of almost 400 donors falling in the Caucasian-associated ancestry cluster. Study findings and constraints: Reported findings show TCR beta sequences accurately forecast HLA-A and HLA-B alleles in most subjects. An observed cluster of highly shared sequence variants was recorded as a likely sequencing artifact.

60 Vbeta and 13 Jbeta primers were used in PCR. TCRdb's copy holds only in-frame clones and misses some; the assay was immunoSEQ multiplex PCR. Among about 130,000 clones listed, about 80% were seen once. On this clone itself: Its cognate antigen is unknown.

Healthy bone marrow donors supplied every sample. V was pared by 1 base and J by 4 bases, with 11 bases between. Germline V CDR1 and CDR2: LGHNA, YSLEER. The CDR3 contains 15 residues. Sequenced sample: PBMCs. The receptor was derived from a man between 25 and 39 years old in good health and CMV-seronegative. This rearrangement joins TRBV4-3 to TRBJ2-1; tentative D call: TRBD2 (5 bases). CDR3 coding DNA: TGCGCCAGCAGCCAAGGGAGGCCGGGGTACAATGAGCAGTTCTTC. It encodes CASSQGRPGYNEQFF.